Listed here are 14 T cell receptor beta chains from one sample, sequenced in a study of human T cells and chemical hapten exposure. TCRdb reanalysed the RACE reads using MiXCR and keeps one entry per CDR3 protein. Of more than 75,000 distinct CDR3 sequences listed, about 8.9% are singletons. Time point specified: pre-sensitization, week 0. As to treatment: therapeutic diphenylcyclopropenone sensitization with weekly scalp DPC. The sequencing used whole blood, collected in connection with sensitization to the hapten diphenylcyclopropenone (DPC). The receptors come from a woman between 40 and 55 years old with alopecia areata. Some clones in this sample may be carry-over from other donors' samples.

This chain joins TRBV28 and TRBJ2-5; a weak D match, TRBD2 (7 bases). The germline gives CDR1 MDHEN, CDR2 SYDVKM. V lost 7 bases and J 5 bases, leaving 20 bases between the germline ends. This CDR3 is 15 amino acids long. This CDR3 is CASIRGGASSETQYF. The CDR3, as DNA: TGTGCCAGCATCAGAGGGGGGGCCTCTTCTGAGACCCAGTACTTC.

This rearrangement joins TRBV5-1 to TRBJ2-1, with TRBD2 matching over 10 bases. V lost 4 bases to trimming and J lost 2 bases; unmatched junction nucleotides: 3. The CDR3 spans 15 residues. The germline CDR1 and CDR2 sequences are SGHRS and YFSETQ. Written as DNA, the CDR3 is TGCGCCAGCAGCAACAGCGGGGGGGCCTACAATGAGCAGTTCTTC. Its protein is CASSNSGGAYNEQFF.

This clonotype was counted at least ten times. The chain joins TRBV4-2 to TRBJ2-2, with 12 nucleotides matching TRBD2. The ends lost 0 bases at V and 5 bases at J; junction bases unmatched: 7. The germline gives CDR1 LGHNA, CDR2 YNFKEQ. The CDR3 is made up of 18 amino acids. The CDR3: CASSQEILAGGPTGELFF. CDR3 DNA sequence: TGTGCCAGCAGCCAAGAGATCCTAGCGGGGGGGCCGACCGGGGAGCTGTTTTTT.

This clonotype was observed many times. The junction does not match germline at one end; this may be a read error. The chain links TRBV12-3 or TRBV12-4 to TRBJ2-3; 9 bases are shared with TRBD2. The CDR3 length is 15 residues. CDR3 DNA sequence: TGTGCCAGCAGCTTAGCGGGGGTCCGGGTAGATACGCAGTATTTT. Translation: CASSLAGVRVDTQYF.

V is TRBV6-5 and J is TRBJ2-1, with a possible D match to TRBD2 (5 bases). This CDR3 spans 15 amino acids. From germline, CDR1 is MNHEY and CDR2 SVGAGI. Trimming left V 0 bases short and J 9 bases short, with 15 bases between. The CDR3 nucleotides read TGTGCCAGCAGTTACTCAGGAACTGGCGGACTTGAGCAGTTCTTC. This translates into CASSYSGTGGLEQFF.

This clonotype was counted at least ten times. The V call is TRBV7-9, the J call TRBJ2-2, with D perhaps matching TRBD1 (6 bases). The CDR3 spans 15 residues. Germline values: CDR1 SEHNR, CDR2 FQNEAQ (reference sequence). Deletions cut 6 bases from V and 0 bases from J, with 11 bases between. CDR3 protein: CASRTGMTNTGELFF. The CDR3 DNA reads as TGTGCCAGCAGGACAGGAATGACGAACACCGGGGAGCTGTTTTTT.

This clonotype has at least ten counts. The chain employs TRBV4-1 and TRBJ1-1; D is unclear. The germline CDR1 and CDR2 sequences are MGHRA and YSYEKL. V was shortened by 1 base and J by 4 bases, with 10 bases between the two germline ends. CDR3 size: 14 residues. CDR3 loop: CASSQVGEGTEAFF. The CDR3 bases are TGCGCCAGCAGCCAAGTCGGCGAGGGCACTGAAGCTTTCTTT.

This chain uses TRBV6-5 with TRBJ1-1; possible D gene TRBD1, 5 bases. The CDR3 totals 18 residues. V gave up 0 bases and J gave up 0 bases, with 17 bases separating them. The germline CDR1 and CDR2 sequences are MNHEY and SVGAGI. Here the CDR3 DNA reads TGTGCCAGCAGTTACTCTCCGCGGGGCACCCACATGAACACTGAAGCTTTCTTT. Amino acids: CASSYSPRGTHMNTEAFF.

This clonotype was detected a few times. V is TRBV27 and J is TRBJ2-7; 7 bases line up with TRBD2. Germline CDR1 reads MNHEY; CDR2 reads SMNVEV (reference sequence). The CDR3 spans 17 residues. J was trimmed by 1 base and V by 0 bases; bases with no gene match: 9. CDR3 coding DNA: TGTGCCAGCAGTTTATCCCCCCCGGGGAGGGGATCCTACGAGCAGTACTTC. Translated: CASSLSPPGRGSYEQYF.

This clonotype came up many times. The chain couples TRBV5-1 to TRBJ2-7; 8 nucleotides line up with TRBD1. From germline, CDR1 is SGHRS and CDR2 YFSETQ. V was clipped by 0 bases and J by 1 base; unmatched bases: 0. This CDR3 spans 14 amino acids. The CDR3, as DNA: TGCGCCAGCAGCTTGGACAGGGGGTCCTACGAGCAGTACTTC. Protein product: CASSLDRGSYEQYF.

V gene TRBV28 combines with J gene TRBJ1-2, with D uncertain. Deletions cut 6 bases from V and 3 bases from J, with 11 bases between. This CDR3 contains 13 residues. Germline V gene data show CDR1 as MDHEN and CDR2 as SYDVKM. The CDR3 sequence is CASRPGGYYGYTF. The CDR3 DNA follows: TGTGCCAGCAGGCCGGGCGGGTACTATGGCTACACCTTC.

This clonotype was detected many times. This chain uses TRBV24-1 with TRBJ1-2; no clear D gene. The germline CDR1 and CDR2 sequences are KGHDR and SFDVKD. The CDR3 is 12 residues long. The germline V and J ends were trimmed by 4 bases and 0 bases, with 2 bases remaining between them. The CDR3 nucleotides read TGTGCCACCAGTGAAACTAACTATGGCTACACCTTC. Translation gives CATSETNYGYTF.

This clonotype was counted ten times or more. In nucleotides, the CDR3 is TGCAGTGCTGGATTAGCGGGGGGGCGCGGGGATACGCAGTATTTT. This translates into CSAGLAGGRGDTQYF. The rearrangement joins TRBV20-1 to TRBJ2-3; 11 bases agree with TRBD2. The CDR3 is 15 residues long. J lost 6 bases, V lost 5 bases, and 10 bases had no gene match. The germline CDR1 and CDR2 sequences are DFQATT and SNEGSKA (reference sequence).

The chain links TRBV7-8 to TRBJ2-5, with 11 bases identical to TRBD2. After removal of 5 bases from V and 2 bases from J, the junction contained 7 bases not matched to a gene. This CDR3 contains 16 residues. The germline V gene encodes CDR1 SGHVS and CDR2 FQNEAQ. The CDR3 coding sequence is TGTGCCAGCAGCCGCCGTGGGACTAGCGGACAAGAGACCCAGTACTTC. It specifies CASSRRGTSGQETQYF.